Sequencing of this TCR beta chain was carried out in a study of regulatory T cells in long-lasting Graves disease. Libraries of TCR beta came from iRepertoire HTBI primers plus Arm-PCR of CDR3 regions. Each CDR3 protein gets one entry after TCRdb re-called the multiplex PCR reads with MiXCR. The sample lists under 500,000 distinct CDR3 sequences; roughly 17% were seen once. Many counts were recorded for this clonotype. Time point reported: newly diagnosed GD, antithyroid drugs for less than 3 months. From PBMCs, RNA was extracted and then used to make the TCR library. With 1 base removed from V and 4 bases from J, the gap between germline ends came to 11 bases. Germline lookup yields CDR1 SGHAT and CDR2 FQDESV (reference sequence). This CDR3 spans 15 amino acids. This same sample was also taken into another study, of T cells in Graves' hyperthyroidism and ophthalmopathy.

Sequenced material: peripheral blood mononuclear cells (PBMCs), taken at new diagnosis, from a patient treated with antithyroid drugs. The chain recombines TRBV11-1 with TRBJ2-1; D is uncertain. The origin of this receptor is a woman aged 25 to 45 with Graves disease. The CDR3 loop reads CASSLEFGPYNEQFF. The CDR3 nucleotides are TGTGCCAGCAGCTTAGAGTTTGGACCATACAATGAGCAGTTCTTC. Based on the CDR3 plus reference TRBV11-1 and TRBJ2-1, the full variable domain is EAEVAQSPRYKITEKSQAVAFWCDPISGHATLYWYRQILGQGPELLVQFQDESVVDDSQLPKDRFSAERLKGVDSTLKIQPAELGDSAMYLCASSLEFGPYNEQFFGPGTRLTVL.